The clone carrying this T cell receptor beta chain was recorded at least ten times. The data originate from a study of T cells in Graves' hyperthyroidism and ophthalmopathy. V lost 8 bases and J 7 bases, leaving 15 bases between the germline ends. The CDR3 extends over 14 amino acids. The germline V gene has CDR1 SNHLY and CDR2 FYNNEI. There were TCR beta CDR3 regions amplified from RNA transcripts. Primed by the HTBI set, a first-round RT-PCR was run on the TCR CDR3. MiXCR, run by TCRdb on the multiplex PCR reads, gives a single entry per CDR3 protein. The sample yields 380,000 or so distinct CDR3 sequences, 13% seen once.

This clonotype originated in a man between 25 and 39 years old with Graves' hyperthyroidism that later progressed to Graves' ophthalmopathy. The chain employs TRBV2 and TRBJ1-6; possible D gene TRBD1, 5 bases. The source material was blood. This CDR3 reads CASHEVEGNSPLHF. The CDR3 bases are TGTGCCAGCCACGAAGTGGAGGGGAATTCACCCCTCCACTTT.